This TCR beta chain was retrieved from a study of a mutant IDH1 vaccine in newly diagnosed glioma (dated by TCRdb to the early 2020s). In the study overall: Patients were given eight vaccinations, in weeks 1, 3, 5, 7, 11, 15, 19 and 23, which matched visits V03 through V10. Vaccination was initiated 4-6 weeks after radiotherapy alone, or concurrently with temozolomide cycles in the chemotherapy-containing groups. Of the 30 to 35 patients who were treated, about 62% were male and approximately 40% were female, and the mean age was approximately 40 years. Before enrollment, most patients had been given radiochemotherapy with temozolomide as standard therapy, while the rest had received either radiotherapy alone or temozolomide alone. Peripheral blood was drawn at six visits: V03 (baseline), V05, V07, V10, V12 and V13. For exploratory analyses, fewer than 30 treated patients had longitudinal TCRB deep sequencing done wherever samples were available.

Taken from the germline V gene (reference sequence), the CDR1 and CDR2 loops are MNHEY and SMNVEV. V loses 2 bases at its end and J loses 9 bases; junction bases beyond the gene matches: 1. Reading from cysteine to phenylalanine, the CDR3 counts 13 amino acids. Kept here is only the CDR3 DNA, which spans 39 bases and is read in frame from base 1. Summary of the overall study and its limitations: Availability determined which PBMC samples were chosen for TCRB deep sequencing. Immune responses induced by the vaccine were seen in over 90% of patients across multiple MHC alleles. The authors stated that sample limitations prevented analyses of patient blood samples from being reproduced. Pseudoprogression seemed to be unrelated to changes in the top peripheral T cell clonotypes found by TCRB sequencing.

On this clone itself: Its antigen remains undetermined. It has no much larger one-base neighbor in the sample; base qualities were not kept.

The library was obtained by the immunoSEQ multiplex PCR assay. Rearranged TCR beta chain sequences were amplified with the hsTCRB Kit following the manufacturer's protocol. Sequencing of TCRB libraries was carried out on an Illumina MiSeq. Per the original workflow: The kit vendor's proprietary platform handled demultiplexing, trimming and gene mapping. The table comes from immuneACCESS by way of TCRdb, which keeps in-frame sequences with V and J called. Part of the clones is missing from these tables; in studies checked, under half for an unresolved V gene and the rest for unknown reasons. That table is the source of V, J and clone size, and D and trimming were worked out from the DNA. The table for this sample lists about 11,000 clones; around 89% of them were counted only once. Of the sample, about 5.2% is held by the ten largest clones. Interpreted using the paper, the time point label stands for: week 23, last vaccination. Each vaccine dose, consisting of 300 ug of a 20-mer mutant IDH1 peptide in Montanide, was administered subcutaneously with topical imiquimod. The donors had newly diagnosed IDH1-mutant astrocytomas of WHO grade 3 or 4 that showed loss of nuclear ATRX. The samples were drawn from NOA16, a multicentre, single-arm, open-label phase I trial in Germany that tested a mutant IDH1 peptide vaccine in humans for the first time. Genomic DNA for TCRB sequencing was isolated from EDTA blood with the DNeasy Blood and Tissue Kit.

Source: PBMCs, taken from a glioma patient whose treatment included an IDH1 peptide vaccine. The rearrangement joined TRBV27 to TRBJ2-6; a stretch of 7 junction bases matches TRBD2. The TCR sequence derives from a woman aged 40 to 50 with glioma. Some clones in this sample may be carry-over from other donors' samples. CDR3 sequence: CASSLREDNVLTF. Here is the DNA: TGTGCCAGCAGTTTACGGGAGGACAACGTCCTGACTTTC.